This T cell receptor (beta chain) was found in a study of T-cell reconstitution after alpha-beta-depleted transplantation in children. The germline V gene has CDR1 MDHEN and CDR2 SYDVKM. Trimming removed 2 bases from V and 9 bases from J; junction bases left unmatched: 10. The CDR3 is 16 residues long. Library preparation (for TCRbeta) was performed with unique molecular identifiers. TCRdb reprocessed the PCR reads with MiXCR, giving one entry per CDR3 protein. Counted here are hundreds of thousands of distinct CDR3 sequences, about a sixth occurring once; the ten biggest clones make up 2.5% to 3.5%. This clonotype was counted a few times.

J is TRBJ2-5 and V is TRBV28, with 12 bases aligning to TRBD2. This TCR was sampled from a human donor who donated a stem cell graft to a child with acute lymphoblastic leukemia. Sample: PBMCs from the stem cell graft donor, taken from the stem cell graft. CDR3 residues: CASSLSTSGGQWAQYF. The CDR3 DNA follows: TGTGCCAGCAGTTTAAGTACTAGCGGGGGGCAGTGGGCCCAGTACTTC.